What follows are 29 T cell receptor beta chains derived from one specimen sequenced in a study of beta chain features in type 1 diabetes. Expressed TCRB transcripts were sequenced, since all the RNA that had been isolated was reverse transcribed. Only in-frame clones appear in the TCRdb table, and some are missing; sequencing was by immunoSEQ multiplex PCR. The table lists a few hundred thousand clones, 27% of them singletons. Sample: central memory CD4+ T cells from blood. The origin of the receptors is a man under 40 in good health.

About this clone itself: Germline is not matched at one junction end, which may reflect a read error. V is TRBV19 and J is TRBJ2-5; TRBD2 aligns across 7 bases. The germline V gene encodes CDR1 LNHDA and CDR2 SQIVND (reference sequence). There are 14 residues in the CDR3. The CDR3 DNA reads TGTACCAGTAGTTCCGGAGCGGGACCAGAGACCCAGTACTTC. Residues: CTSSSGAGPETQYF.

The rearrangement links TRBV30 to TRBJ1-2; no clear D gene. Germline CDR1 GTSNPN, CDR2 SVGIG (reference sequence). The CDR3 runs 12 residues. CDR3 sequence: CVREETRRGYTF. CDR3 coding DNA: TGTGTCCGGGAGGAGACAAGGCGAGGCTACACCTTC.

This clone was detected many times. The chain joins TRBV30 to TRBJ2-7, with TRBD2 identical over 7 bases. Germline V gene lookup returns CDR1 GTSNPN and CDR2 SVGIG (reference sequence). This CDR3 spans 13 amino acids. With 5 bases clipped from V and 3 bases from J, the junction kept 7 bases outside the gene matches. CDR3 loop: CAWGTAGVYEQYF. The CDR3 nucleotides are TGTGCCTGGGGGACGGCGGGAGTCTACGAGCAGTACTTC.

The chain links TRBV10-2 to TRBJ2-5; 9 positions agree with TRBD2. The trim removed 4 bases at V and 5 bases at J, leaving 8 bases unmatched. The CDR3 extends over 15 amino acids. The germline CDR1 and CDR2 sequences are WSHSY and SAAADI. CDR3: CASSGGSGSGETQYF. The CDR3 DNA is TGCGCCAGCAGTGGGGGTAGCGGGAGTGGGGAGACCCAGTACTTC.

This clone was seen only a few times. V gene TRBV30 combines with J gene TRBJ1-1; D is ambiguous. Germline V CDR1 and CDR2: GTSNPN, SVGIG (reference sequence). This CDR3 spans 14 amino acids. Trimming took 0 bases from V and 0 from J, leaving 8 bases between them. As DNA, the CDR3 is TGTGCCTGGAGTGTGAGGCTTCTGAACACTGAAGCTTTCTTT. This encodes CAWSVRLLNTEAFF.

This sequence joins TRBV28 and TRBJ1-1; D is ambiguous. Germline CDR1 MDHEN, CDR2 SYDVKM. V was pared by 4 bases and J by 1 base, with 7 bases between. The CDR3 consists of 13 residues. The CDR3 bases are TGTGCCAGCAGTTCGACATCGAACACTGAAGCTTTCTTT. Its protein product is CASSSTSNTEAFF.

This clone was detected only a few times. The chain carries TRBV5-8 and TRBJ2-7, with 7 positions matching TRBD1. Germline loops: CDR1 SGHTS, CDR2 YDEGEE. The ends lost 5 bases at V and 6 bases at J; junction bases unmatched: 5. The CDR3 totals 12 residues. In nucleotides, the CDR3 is TGTGCCAGCAGTTTGACAGGGTTCGAGCAGTACTTC. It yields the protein CASSLTGFEQYF.

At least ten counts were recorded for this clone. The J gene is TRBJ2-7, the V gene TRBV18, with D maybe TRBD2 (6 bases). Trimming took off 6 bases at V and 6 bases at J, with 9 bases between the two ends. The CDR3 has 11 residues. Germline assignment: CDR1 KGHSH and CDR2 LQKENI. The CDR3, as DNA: TGTGCCAGCTCGGCGGGGCTCGAGCAGTACTTC. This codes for CASSAGLEQYF.

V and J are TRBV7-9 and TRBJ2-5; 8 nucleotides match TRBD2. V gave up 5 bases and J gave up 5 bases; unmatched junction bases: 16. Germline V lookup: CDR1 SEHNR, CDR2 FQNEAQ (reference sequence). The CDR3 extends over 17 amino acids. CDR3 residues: CASSHLFSGAAGETQYF. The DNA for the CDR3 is TGTGCCAGCAGCCACCTCTTTAGCGGGGCCGCGGGGGAGACCCAGTACTTC.

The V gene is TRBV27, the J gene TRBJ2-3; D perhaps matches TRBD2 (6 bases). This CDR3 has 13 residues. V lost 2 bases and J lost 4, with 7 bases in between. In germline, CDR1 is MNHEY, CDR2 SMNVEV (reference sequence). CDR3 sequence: CASSLTGADTQYF. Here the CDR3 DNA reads TGTGCCAGCAGTTTAACGGGGGCAGATACGCAGTATTTT.

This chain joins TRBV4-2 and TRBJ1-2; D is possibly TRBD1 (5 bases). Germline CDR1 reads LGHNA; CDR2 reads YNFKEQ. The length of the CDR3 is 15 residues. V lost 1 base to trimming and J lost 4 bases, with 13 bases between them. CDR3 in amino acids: CASSQARAGSYGYTF. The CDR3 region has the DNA TGTGCCAGCAGCCAAGCACGTGCAGGGAGCTATGGCTACACCTTC.

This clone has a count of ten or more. For the CDR3, the DNA is TGCAGCGTTGAAGGACGGGACTTCAATGAGCAGTTCTTC. Its translation is CSVEGRDFNEQFF. The chain joins TRBV29-1 to TRBJ2-1, with a weak D call TRBD2 (6 bases). In germline, CDR1 is SQVTM, CDR2 ANQGSEA. Deletions cut 1 base from V and 6 bases from J, with 10 bases between. This CDR3 has 13 amino acids.

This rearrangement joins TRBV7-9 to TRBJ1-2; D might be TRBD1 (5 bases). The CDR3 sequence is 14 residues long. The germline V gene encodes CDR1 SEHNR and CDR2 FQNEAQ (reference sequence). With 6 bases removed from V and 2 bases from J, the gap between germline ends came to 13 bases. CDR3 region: CASSQGHSNYGYTF. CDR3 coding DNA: TGTGCCAGCAGTCAAGGACACAGCAACTATGGCTACACCTTC.

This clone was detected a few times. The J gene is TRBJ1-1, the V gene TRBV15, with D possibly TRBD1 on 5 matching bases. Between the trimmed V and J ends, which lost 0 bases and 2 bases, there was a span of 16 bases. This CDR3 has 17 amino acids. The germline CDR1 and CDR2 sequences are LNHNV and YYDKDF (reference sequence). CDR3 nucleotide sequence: TGTGCCACCAGCAGAGACGGGCCGGGGGGTTTCAACACTGAAGCTTTCTTT. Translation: CATSRDGPGGFNTEAFF.

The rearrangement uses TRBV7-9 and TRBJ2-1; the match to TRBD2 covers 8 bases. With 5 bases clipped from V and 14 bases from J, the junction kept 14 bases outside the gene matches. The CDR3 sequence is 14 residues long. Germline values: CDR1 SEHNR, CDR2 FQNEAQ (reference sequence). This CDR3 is CASSPRVSGKIKFF. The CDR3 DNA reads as TGTGCCAGCAGCCCTCGTGTTAGCGGGAAAATTAAGTTCTTC.

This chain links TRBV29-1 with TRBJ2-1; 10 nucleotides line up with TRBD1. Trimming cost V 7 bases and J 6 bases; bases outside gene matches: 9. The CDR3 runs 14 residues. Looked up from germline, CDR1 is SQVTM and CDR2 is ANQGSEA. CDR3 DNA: TGCAGCGGAAGGAGACAGGGGGCAGGCAATGAGCAGTTCTTC. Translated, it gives CSGRRQGAGNEQFF.

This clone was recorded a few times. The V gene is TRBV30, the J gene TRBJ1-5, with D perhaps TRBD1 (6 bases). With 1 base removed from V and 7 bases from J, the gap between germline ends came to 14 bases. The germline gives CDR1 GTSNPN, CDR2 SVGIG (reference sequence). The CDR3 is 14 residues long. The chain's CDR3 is CAWSGQGKGQPQHF. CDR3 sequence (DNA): TGTGCCTGGAGTGGGCAGGGGAAAGGACAGCCCCAGCATTTT.

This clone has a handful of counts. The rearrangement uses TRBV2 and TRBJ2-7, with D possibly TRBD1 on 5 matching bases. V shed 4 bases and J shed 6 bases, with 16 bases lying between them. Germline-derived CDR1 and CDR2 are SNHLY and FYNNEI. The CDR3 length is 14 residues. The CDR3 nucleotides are TGTGCCAGCAGTGCAGGGCAAGGGAATACCGAGCAGTACTTC. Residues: CASSAGQGNTEQYF. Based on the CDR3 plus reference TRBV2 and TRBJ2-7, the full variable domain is EPEVTQTPSHQVTQMGQEVILRCVPISNHLYFYWYRQILGQKVEFLVSFYNNEISEKSEIFDDQFSVERPDGSNFTLKIRSTKLEDSAMYFCASSAGQGNTEQYFGPGTRLTVT.

Here the CDR3 DNA reads TGTGCCTGGAGTAGTAGCTCCTACGAGCAGTACTTC. Translated, it gives CAWSSSSYEQYF. The chain employs TRBV30 and TRBJ2-5; D gene uncertain. The J call could be wrong; TRBJ2-7 is a better fit for the DNA end. In germline, CDR1 is GTSNPN, CDR2 SVGIG (reference sequence). The CDR3 covers 12 residues.

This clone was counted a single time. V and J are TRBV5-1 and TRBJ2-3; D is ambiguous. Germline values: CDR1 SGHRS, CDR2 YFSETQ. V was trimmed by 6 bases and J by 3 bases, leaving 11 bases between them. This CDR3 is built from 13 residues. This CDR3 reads CASTSLGTDTQYF. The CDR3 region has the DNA TGCGCCAGCACCTCCCTGGGTACAGATACGCAGTATTTT.

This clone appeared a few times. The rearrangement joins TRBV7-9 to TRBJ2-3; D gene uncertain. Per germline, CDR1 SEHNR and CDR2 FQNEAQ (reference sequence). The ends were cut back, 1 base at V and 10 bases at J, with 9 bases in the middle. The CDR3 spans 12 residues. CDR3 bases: TGTGCCAGCAGCTTAGAACCTGGTTCGCAGTATTTT. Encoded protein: CASSLEPGSQYF.

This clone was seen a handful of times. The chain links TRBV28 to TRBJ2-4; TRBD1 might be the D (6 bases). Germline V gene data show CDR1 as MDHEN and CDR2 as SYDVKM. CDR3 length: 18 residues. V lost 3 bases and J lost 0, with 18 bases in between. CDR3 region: CASSFLKPGTLAKNIQYF. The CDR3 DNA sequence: TGTGCCAGCAGTTTCCTCAAACCCGGGACACTAGCCAAAAACATTCAGTACTTC.

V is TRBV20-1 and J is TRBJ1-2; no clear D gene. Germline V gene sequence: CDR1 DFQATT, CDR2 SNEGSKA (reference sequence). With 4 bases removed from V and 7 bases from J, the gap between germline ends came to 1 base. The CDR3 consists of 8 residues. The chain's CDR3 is CSATGYTF. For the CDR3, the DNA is TGCAGTGCTACTGGCTACACCTTC.

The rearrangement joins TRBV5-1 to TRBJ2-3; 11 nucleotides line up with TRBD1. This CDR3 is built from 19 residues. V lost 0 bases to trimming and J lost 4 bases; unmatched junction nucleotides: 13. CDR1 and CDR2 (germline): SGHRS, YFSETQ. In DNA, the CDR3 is TGCGCCAGCAGCTTGGATCCACCGTTTCGGACAGGGGGCTCAGATACGCAGTATTTT. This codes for CASSLDPPFRTGGSDTQYF.

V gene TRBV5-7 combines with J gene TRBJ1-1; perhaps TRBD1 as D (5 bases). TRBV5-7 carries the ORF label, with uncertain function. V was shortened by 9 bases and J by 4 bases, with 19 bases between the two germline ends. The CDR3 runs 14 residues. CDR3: CATLWGGSGTEAFF. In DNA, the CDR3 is TGTGCCACCCTATGGGGGGGGTCAGGCACTGAAGCTTTCTTT.

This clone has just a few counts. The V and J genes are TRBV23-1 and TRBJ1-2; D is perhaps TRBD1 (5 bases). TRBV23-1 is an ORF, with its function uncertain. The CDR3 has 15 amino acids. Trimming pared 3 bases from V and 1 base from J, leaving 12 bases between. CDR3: CASSHPGVLNYGYTF. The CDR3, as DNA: TGCGCCAGCAGTCACCCGGGGGTACTTAACTATGGCTACACCTTC.

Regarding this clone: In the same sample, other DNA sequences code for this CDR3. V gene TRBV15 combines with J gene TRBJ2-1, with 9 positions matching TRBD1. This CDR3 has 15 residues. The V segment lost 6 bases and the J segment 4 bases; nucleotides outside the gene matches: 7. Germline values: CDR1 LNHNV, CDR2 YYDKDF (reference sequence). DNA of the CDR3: TGTGCCACCAGTTCCCACGGGACAGGGTACAATGAGCAGTTCTTC. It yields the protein CATSSHGTGYNEQFF.

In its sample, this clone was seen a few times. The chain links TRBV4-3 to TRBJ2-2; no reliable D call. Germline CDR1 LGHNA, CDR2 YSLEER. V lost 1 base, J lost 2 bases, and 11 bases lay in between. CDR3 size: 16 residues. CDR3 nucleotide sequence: TGCGCCAGCAGCCAAGCTGTGGGGATTAACACCGGGGAGCTGTTTTTT. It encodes CASSQAVGINTGELFF.

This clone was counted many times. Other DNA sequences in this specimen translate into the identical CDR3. CDR3 DNA sequence: TGCAGCGTTGCTAGCGGGAGGGCCTCCGAGCAGTACTTC. This gives the protein CSVASGRASEQYF. The rearrangement uses TRBV29-1 and TRBJ2-7; 12 nucleotides match TRBD2. Germline V CDR1 and CDR2: SQVTM, ANQGSEA. The CDR3 extends over 13 amino acids. The junction had 4 bases not matched to a gene; V was cut back by 4 bases and J by 6 bases.